These T cell receptor beta chains were read from a single sample in a study of shared clonotypes between healthy human individuals. This table comes from immunoSEQ multiplex PCR, and its TCRdb copy is limited to in-frame clones, with some not included. The sample consists of approximately 1,500,000 clones, approximately 97% of them appearing once. The material sequenced was naive CD4+ T cells sorted from blood. The source of these receptors is a man aged 25-40 years in good health. CDR3s include the opening cysteine and the closing phenylalanine or tryptophan. The D gene is left open where the match is weak. Some rows have no size entry. The others give once, few or many, or a class for an expanded clone.

J gene | clone size | V gene | D gene | CDR3 DNA | CDR3 protein
TRBJ2-2 | NA | TRBV6-5 | NA | TGTGCCAGCAGCGACAGGCGGGGCATGGTCGGGGAGCTGTTTTTT | CASSDRRGMVGELFF
TRBJ2-2 | NA | TRBV7-9 | NA | TGTGCCAGCAGCTTCCGAGCGGAGGGGAGCACCGGGGAGCTGTTTTTT | CASSFRAEGSTGELFF
TRBJ2-6 | NA | TRBV21-1 | NA | TGTGCCAGCAGCAAAAAGAGGGGAAACTCTGGGGCCAACGTCCTGACTTTC | CASSKKRGNSGANVLTF
TRBJ2-3 | NA | TRBV7-9 | NA | TGTGCCAGCAGCCTACACGGACAAACTCCCACAGATACGCAGTATTTT | CASSLHGQTPTDTQYF
TRBJ1-1 | once | TRBV11-2 | NA | TGTGCCAGCAGCCCCCGGCAGGGTAACACTGAAGCTTTCTTT | CASSPRQGNTEAFF
TRBJ1-2 | NA | TRBV7-2 | NA | TGTGCCAGCAGCCGTCAAGGGAACTATGGCTACACCTTC | CASSRQGNYGYTF
TRBJ2-1 | NA | TRBV4-3 | TRBD1 | TGCGCCAGCAGCCAAGACTGGACAGGGGGCAAGGAGTTCTTC | CASSQDWTGGKEFF
TRBJ1-1 | NA | TRBV10-3 | NA | TGTGCCATCAGTGGGACCGACACTGAAGCTTTCTTT | CAISGTDTEAFF
TRBJ2-3 | once | TRBV19 | NA | TGTGCCAGTAGTATGATGAGGGTTAGCGGAAAAATAGATACGCAGTATTTT | CASSMMRVSGKIDTQYF
TRBJ2-2 | once | TRBV5-1 | TRBD1 | TGCGCCAGCAGCTTGGCTAAAACAGGGGGTAAGAACACCGGGGAGCTGTTTTTT | CASSLAKTGGKNTGELFF
TRBJ1-5 | NA | TRBV6-5 | NA | TGTGCCAGCAGTACCCGCGGAGGGTGGCAGCCCCAGCATTTT | CASSTRGGWQPQHF
TRBJ2-1 | NA | TRBV14 | NA | TGTGCCAGCAGCCAAGACCTAGCTCGATTTGGCTATGAGCAGTTCTTC | CASSQDLARFGYEQFF
TRBJ2-7 | NA | TRBV18 | NA | TGTGCCAGCTCACCCGGGACGTTCTACGAGCAGTACTTC | CASSPGTFYEQYF
TRBJ2-3 | NA | TRBV7-2 | TRBD2 | TGTGCCAGCACCACGCGACTAGCGGACACAGATACGCAGTATTTT | CASTTRLADTDTQYF